This passage covers 26 T cell receptor beta chains from one sample sequenced in a study of sequential checkpoint blockade in melanoma. Treatment of the sample: randomized to nivolumab then ipilimumab (arm A) or the reverse (arm B). Generated by immunoSEQ multiplex PCR, the TCRdb table keeps only in-frame clones and is missing some. The data hold approximately 13,000 clones, with 25% to 30% observed a single time. The specimen was tumor tissue (inferred from file names), collected from a patient given nivolumab and ipilimumab in sequence. These receptor sequences come from a human donor with melanoma.

The chain links TRBV28 to TRBJ2-5; 10 bases fit TRBD2. Trimming at V came to 5 bases and at J to 4 bases, leaving 1 base not matched to a gene. The CDR3 totals 13 residues. CDR1 MDHEN and CDR2 SYDVKM come from the germline V gene. In nucleotides, the CDR3 is TGTGCCAGCAGTATAGCGGGAGGAGAGACCCAGTACTTC. Its protein is CASSIAGGETQYF. The variable domain in full, completed from reference TRBV28 and TRBJ2-5, reads DVKVTQSSRYLVKRTGEKVFLECVQDMDHENMFWYRQDPGLGLRLIYFSYDVKMKEKGDIPEGYSVSREKKERFSLILESASTNQTSMYLCASSIAGGETQYFGPGTRLLVL.

The V and J genes are TRBV28 and TRBJ2-1, with 12 bases matching TRBD2. The CDR3 runs to 17 residues. Germline assignment: CDR1 MDHEN and CDR2 SYDVKM. The junction had 14 bases not matched to a gene; V was cut back by 5 bases and J by 9 bases. As DNA, the CDR3 is TGTGCCAGCAGTACAGAGTCGGCTAGCGGGAGGGAAGGTGAGCAGTTCTTC. As protein: CASSTESASGREGEQFF.

The CDR3 nucleotides are TGTGCCAGTAGTATAGTAACCCGGGACGACACTGAAGCTTTCTTT. It encodes CASSIVTRDDTEAFF. V is TRBV19 and J is TRBJ1-1, with D perhaps TRBD1 (5 bases). Germline V gene lookup returns CDR1 LNHDA and CDR2 SQIVND (reference sequence). V gave up 1 base and J gave up 3 bases, with 12 bases separating them. The CDR3 is made up of 15 amino acids.

This clone is categorized as medium-sized. The chain recombines TRBV6-8 with TRBJ2-5; 10 bases are shared with TRBD1. Trimming at V came to 7 bases and at J to 4 bases, leaving 9 bases not matched to a gene. CDR1 is MNHGY and CDR2 is SAAAGT in the germline V gene. This CDR3 is 15 amino acids long. The CDR3 bases are TGTGCCAGCAACAGCTGGGGACAGGGGAGAGAGACCCAGTACTTC. It is translated as CASNSWGQGRETQYF.

The chain carries TRBV5-1 and TRBJ2-2; the match to TRBD2 covers 10 bases. V shed 0 bases and J 7 bases; nucleotides not matched to a gene: 3. The CDR3 consists of 15 residues. Germline values: CDR1 SGHRS, CDR2 YFSETQ. The CDR3 protein is CASSLASGRVGELFF. The CDR3 coding sequence is TGCGCCAGCAGCTTGGCTAGCGGGAGAGTCGGGGAGCTGTTTTTT.

This chain links TRBV29-1 with TRBJ2-7; 7 positions match TRBD2. Germline V gives CDR1 SQVTM, CDR2 ANQGSEA. The CDR3 loop spans 15 amino acids. Trimming took 0 bases from V and 7 from J; bases not matched to a gene: 12. DNA of the CDR3: TGCAGCGTTGAAGATGGGGCAACGGGAGGCGGGGAGCAGTACTTC. This sequence encodes CSVEDGATGGGEQYF.

This chain connects TRBV28 to TRBJ1-1, with D hard to call. The CDR3 has 12 amino acids. The V end lost 7 bases, the J end lost 1 base, and 7 bases lay between the germline ends. Germline V gene lookup returns CDR1 MDHEN and CDR2 SYDVKM. The CDR3 region is CASNEENTEAFF. In nucleotides, the CDR3 is TGTGCCAGCAACGAGGAGAACACTGAAGCTTTCTTT.

The rearrangement joins TRBV5-1 to TRBJ2-5; tentative D call: TRBD1 (6 bases). CDR1 is SGHRS and CDR2 is YFSETQ in the germline V gene. V was shortened by 2 bases and J by 3 bases, with 17 bases between the two germline ends. CDR3 length equals 16 residues. CDR3 residues: CASSLTTGGLKETQYF. The DNA of the CDR3 is TGCGCCAGCAGCTTAACGACAGGCGGATTAAAAGAGACCCAGTACTTC.

The chain employs TRBV14 and TRBJ2-3; D is perhaps TRBD2 (5 bases). The CDR3 totals 17 residues. V shed 0 bases and J shed 0 bases, with 13 bases lying between them. Germline-derived CDR1 and CDR2 are SGHDN and FVKESK. In nucleotides, the CDR3 is TGTGCCAGCAGCCAAGAGCGAGGGATTTCTAGCACAGATACGCAGTATTTT. As protein: CASSQERGISSTDTQYF.

The chain couples TRBV28 to TRBJ2-5; no clear D. The V and J ends lost 5 bases and 5 bases respectively, with 12 bases between them. The CDR3 loop spans 13 amino acids. Germline V gene sequence: CDR1 MDHEN, CDR2 SYDVKM. The CDR3 loop is CASSLGRWETQYF. CDR3 bases: TGTGCCAGCAGTCTCGGACGGTGGGAGACCCAGTACTTC.

V is TRBV6-8 and J is TRBJ1-2; no reliable D call. The CDR3 totals 14 residues. V lost 5 bases and J 6 bases, leaving 16 bases between the germline ends. Germline CDR1 reads MNHGY; CDR2 reads SAAAGT. DNA of the CDR3: TGTGCCAGCAGTGAGCCCGGGCTGTCGGATGGCTACACCTTC. This translates into CASSEPGLSDGYTF.

This clone was seen once. The chain uses TRBV19 and TRBJ1-2; 7 positions agree with TRBD1. Trimming took 5 bases from V and 5 from J; bases not matched to a gene: 8. Germline V gene data show CDR1 as LNHDA and CDR2 as SQIVND (reference sequence). The CDR3 is made up of 14 amino acids. CDR3 DNA sequence: TGTGCCAGTAGTGTTGGGACAGAAGTTTATGGCTACACCTTC. This sequence encodes CASSVGTEVYGYTF. The variable domain in full, completed from reference TRBV19 and TRBJ1-2, reads DGGITQSPKYLFRKEGQNVTLSCEQNLNHDAMYWYRQDPGQGLRLIYYSQIVNDFQKGDIAEGYSVSREKKESFPLTVTSAQKNPTAFYLCASSVGTEVYGYTFGSGTRLTVV.

CDR3 DNA: TGTGCCAGCAGCCGTCGACTAGCCGGGAGTCCGGGGCGCCTTCTCTACGAGCAGTACTTC. Residues: CASSRRLAGSPGRLLYEQYF. The rearrangement links TRBV28 to TRBJ2-7; 7 bases agree with TRBD2. The CDR3 runs to 20 residues. Germline CDR1 and CDR2: MDHEN and SYDVKM. J was trimmed by 3 bases and V by 6 bases; bases with no gene match: 26.

The chain is built from TRBV19 and TRBJ2-5; D is ambiguous. Between the trimmed V and J ends, which lost 3 bases and 5 bases, there was a span of 13 bases. CDR1 and CDR2 (germline): LNHDA, SQIVND (reference sequence). The CDR3 totals 14 residues. The CDR3 spells CASSIDAGRETQYF. CDR3 DNA: TGTGCCAGTAGTATCGACGCCGGTCGGGAGACCCAGTACTTC.

The chain joins TRBV5-1 to TRBJ2-3; D is ambiguous. The CDR3 sequence is 17 residues long. Germline V gene lookup returns CDR1 SGHRS and CDR2 YFSETQ. Trimming cost V 0 bases and J 2 bases, with 16 bases left between them. CDR3 nucleotide sequence: TGCGCCAGCAGCTTGGGAGCGTTGTGGGCACACACAGATACGCAGTATTTT. Translated, it gives CASSLGALWAHTDTQYF.

V is TRBV6-8 and J is TRBJ1-5; TRBD1 agrees at 7 bases. CDR3 size: 18 residues. The germline V gene has CDR1 MNHGY and CDR2 SAAAGT. J gave up 0 bases and V 0 bases, and 8 bases lay outside the gene matches. In nucleotides, the CDR3 is TGTGCCAGCAGTTACTCGGTGCGGGACAGATATAGCAATCAGCCCCAGCATTTT. Its translation is CASSYSVRDRYSNQPQHF.

This clone has just a few counts. The chain uses TRBV9 and TRBJ2-6; weak D call: TRBD1 (8 bases). Per the germline V gene, CDR1 is SGDLS and CDR2 is YYNGEE. Trimming took 3 bases from V and 1 from J, leaving 20 bases between them. This CDR3 has 19 residues. CDR3 sequence reads: CASSEPPDRGGSGANVLTF. In nucleotides, the CDR3 is TGTGCCAGCAGCGAGCCACCTGACAGGGGAGGGTCTGGGGCCAACGTCCTGACTTTC.

J is TRBJ1-1 and V is TRBV19, with a possible D match to TRBD1 (5 bases). Germline V gene sequence: CDR1 LNHDA, CDR2 SQIVND (reference sequence). CDR3 length: 15 residues. Trimming took off 1 base at V and 1 base at J, with 10 bases between the two ends. In DNA, the CDR3 is TGTGCCAGTAGTATAGGGGGGTGGACGAACACTGAAGCTTTCTTT. This sequence encodes CASSIGGWTNTEAFF.

The chain employs TRBV11-3 and TRBJ1-5; D is unresolved. CDR3 length: 18 amino acids. V was pared by 0 bases and J by 3 bases, with 18 bases between. CDR1 is SGHNT and CDR2 is YENEEA in the germline V gene. As DNA, the CDR3 is TGTGCCAGCAGCTTAGAAAGAGAGAGATTCCCCTTCAATCAGCCCCAGCATTTT. It codes for CASSLERERFPFNQPQHF.

The chain is built from TRBV7-7 and TRBJ2-5, with 11 bases that match TRBD1. Germline V gives CDR1 SSHAT, CDR2 FNYEAQ (reference sequence). This CDR3 contains 16 residues. Germline trimming cut 3 bases from V and 4 bases from J; bases unmatched to any gene: 7. The CDR3 bases are TGTGCCAGCAGCTTGGAGGCGGACAGGGGGCGAGAGACCCAGTACTTC. As protein: CASSLEADRGRETQYF.

This clone is classed as large (0.1 to 1%). The chain combines TRBV4-1 with TRBJ1-4, with unresolved D. The CDR3 extends over 15 amino acids. Trimming removed 0 bases from V and 6 bases from J, with 11 bases in between. Germline V CDR1 and CDR2: MGHRA, YSYEKL. CDR3 sequence (DNA): TGCGCCAGCAGCCAAGAAAGACTACGCCATGAAAAACTGTTTTTT. It specifies CASSQERLRHEKLFF.

The sample holds a few counts of this clone. The V and J genes are TRBV18 and TRBJ1-4; D call uncertain. This CDR3 has 14 amino acids. Germline CDR1 reads KGHSH; CDR2 reads LQKENI. Trimming pared 0 bases from V and 8 bases from J, leaving 10 bases between. CDR3 nucleotides: TGTGCCAGCTCACCACCTAGCGGAAGAGAAAAACTGTTTTTT. This gives the protein CASSPPSGREKLFF.

This clone appeared many times. The rearrangement uses TRBV11-3 and TRBJ2-1; D is perhaps TRBD1 (6 bases). Per the germline V gene, CDR1 is SGHNT and CDR2 is YENEEA. The CDR3 is made up of 15 amino acids. V lost 6 bases to trimming and J lost 9 bases, with 21 bases between them. Here the CDR3 reads CASREGTPALGEQFF. The CDR3 nucleotides read TGTGCCAGCAGAGAGGGGACACCCGCCCTGGGTGAGCAGTTCTTC.

This clone was found a few times. The chain recombines TRBV28 with TRBJ2-1, with D unclear. The CDR3 is 15 residues long. CDR1 and CDR2 from the germline V gene are MDHEN and SYDVKM. V lost 5 bases to trimming and J lost 4 bases, with 15 bases between them. CDR3 bases: TGTGCCAGCAGTCCCCGCCGGACCAGTTACAATGAGCAGTTCTTC. This translates into CASSPRRTSYNEQFF.

J is TRBJ2-5 and V is TRBV14; D gene ambiguous. V was pared by 0 bases and J by 2 bases, with 7 bases between. Germline V gene sequence: CDR1 SGHDN, CDR2 FVKESK. This CDR3 is 14 amino acids long. CDR3 sequence (DNA): TGTGCCAGCAGCCAAGATCTGACACAAGAGACCCAGTACTTC. It is translated as CASSQDLTQETQYF.

V and J are TRBV27 and TRBJ2-7; perhaps D is TRBD1 or TRBD2 (5 bases each). CDR1 and CDR2 (germline): MNHEY, SMNVEV (reference sequence). V was shortened by 5 bases and J by 2 bases, with 34 bases between the two germline ends. The CDR3 length is 21 residues. DNA of the CDR3: TGTGCCAGCAGTACAAACCGGGGCACTGCATCAAAGCTAAGTAGACCCTACGAGCAGTACTTC. It encodes CASSTNRGTASKLSRPYEQYF.